The TCR beta chain described here comes from a study of technical replicates of blood from several donors. The method was immunoSEQ multiplex PCR; TCRdb's version includes in-frame clones alone and lacks a portion of them. The sample has more than 60,000 clones; about 95% are singletons. The CDR3 extends over 14 amino acids. J gave up 6 bases and V 4 bases, and 9 bases lay outside the gene matches. CDR1 SGHRS and CDR2 YFSETQ come from the germline V gene. The sequence was collected from a human donor in good health. The sample consisted of T cells isolated from PBMCs. This chain uses TRBV5-1 with TRBJ2-7; 8 bases map to TRBD1. The DNA for the CDR3 is TGCGCCAGCAGCCTGGACAGGGTCTCTGCCGAGCAGTACTTC. Its protein product is CASSLDRVSAEQYF.